This TCR beta chain was captured in a study of blood T cell repertoires in COVID-19 (TCRdb year 2020). With regard to the full study: Collaborator samples came from the United States, Italy and Spain and covered acute and convalescent phases of COVID-19. The material from the prospective study consisted of cDNA or gDNA derived from T cells, B-cell-depleted T cells, or PBMCs. The dataset comprised deeply sampled blood TCRbeta repertoires from subjects exposed to, actively infected with, or recovered from COVID-19. The repertoires were released in a freely available public database meant as a resource for research on the immune response to SARS-CoV-2. The samples were drawn from the first 160 participants of the ongoing ImmuneRACE study and from under 1,500 subjects provided by 6 global collaborators. A de-identified subject ID, COVID-19 status, age in years and sex were almost always included in the sample metadata. Where available, HLA class I and class II types were taken from metadata supplied by the sample provider and were not determined by assay-based typing. Findings and caveats that apply to the study as a whole: The amount of clinical and demographic metadata varied by source and participant and was provided uncurated.

TCRbeta CDR3 regions were amplified from genomic DNA by means of the immunoSEQ Assay, a bias-controlled multiplex PCR. Per the authors' processing: The number of nucleated cells in each sample was estimated from the amplification of reference gene primers within the assay. To quantify the absolute abundance of each unique TCRbeta CDR3 rearrangement, sequence reads were collapsed and filtered. Productive Simpson clonality was computed per sample as the square root of Simpson's diversity index over productive rearrangements. TCRdb took over this immuneACCESS table, retaining in-frame rearrangements with V and J assigned. Such tables are incomplete; in checked studies, under half of the missing clones stem from an unresolved V gene, and the remainder is unexplained. V, J and clone size reflect that table, while D and trimming were determined from the DNA. For this sample the table gives some 130,000 clones, of which 81% were detected only once. The top ten clonotypes cover approximately 8.7% of the sample.

The collaborating institutions used their own protocols to collect whole blood in K2EDTA tubes. For TCRbeta analysis, collaborator samples were shipped as frozen whole blood, as isolated PBMCs, or as DNA extracted from either sample type. This clone was counted a single time. Its antigen is currently not known. There are no base qualities to consult, and no much larger clone falls within one base. V is pared back by 3 bases and J by 3 bases, with 17 bases lying between the germline termini. Looking up the germline V gene yields CDR1 MNHNS and CDR2 SASEGT. The CDR3 contains 16 residues, cysteine and phenylalanine counted. Just the 48-base CDR3 DNA is kept, in frame starting at base 1.

The chain uses TRBV6-1 and TRBJ1-2; a tentative D match to TRBD1 spans 6 bases. The sample taken for sequencing was peripheral blood. The sequence derives from a woman aged 55-69 years with active or convalescent COVID-19. The bases are TGTGCCAGCAGTGACGCAGGGGCCTCCGGCCACTATGGCTACACCTTC. The resulting protein is CASSDAGASGHYGYTF.